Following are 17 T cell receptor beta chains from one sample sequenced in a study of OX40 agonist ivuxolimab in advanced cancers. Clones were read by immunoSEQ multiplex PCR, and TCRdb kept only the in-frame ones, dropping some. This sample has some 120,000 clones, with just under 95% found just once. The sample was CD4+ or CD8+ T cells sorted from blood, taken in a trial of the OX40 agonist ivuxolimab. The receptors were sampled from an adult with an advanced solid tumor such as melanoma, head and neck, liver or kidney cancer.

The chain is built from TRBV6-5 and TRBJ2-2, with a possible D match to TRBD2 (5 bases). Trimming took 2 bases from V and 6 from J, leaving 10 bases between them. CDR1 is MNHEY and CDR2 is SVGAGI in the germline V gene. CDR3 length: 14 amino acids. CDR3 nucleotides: TGTGCCAGCAGTTACGGGGTGGAGGCCGGGGAGCTGTTTTTT. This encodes CASSYGVEAGELFF.

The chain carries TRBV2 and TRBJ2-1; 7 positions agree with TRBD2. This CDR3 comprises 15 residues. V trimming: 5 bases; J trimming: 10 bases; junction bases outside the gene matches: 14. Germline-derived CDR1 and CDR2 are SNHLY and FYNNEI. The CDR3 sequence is CASSSSGAPGAEQFF. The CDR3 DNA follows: TGTGCCAGCAGTTCAAGCGGGGCCCCCGGGGCGGAGCAGTTCTTC.

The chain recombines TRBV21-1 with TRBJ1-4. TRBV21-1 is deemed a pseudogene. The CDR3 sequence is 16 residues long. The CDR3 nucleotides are TGTGCCATCTGCTCCTCCCCGGGACGCTGCAATGAAAAACTGTTTTTT. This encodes CAICSSPGRCNEKLFF.

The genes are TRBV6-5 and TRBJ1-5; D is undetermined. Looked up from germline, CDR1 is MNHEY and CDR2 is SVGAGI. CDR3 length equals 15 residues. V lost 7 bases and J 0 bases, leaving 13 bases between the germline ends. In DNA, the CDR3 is TGTGCCAGCAAGATTGGCCCGTATAGCAATCAGCCCCAGCATTTT. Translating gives CASKIGPYSNQPQHF.

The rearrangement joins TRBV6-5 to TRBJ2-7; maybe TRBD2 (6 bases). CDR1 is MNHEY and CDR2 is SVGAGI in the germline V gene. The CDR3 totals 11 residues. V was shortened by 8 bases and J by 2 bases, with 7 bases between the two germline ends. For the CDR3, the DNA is TGTGCCAGCGGGAGGACCTACGAGCAGTACTTC. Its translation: CASGRTYEQYF.

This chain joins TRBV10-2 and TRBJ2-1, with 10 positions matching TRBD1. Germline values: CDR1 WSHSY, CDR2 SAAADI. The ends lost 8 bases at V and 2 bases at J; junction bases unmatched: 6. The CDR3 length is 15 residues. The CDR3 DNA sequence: TGCGCCAGCCTGTCCGGGACAGGGGCCTACAATGAGCAGTTCTTC. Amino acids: CASLSGTGAYNEQFF.

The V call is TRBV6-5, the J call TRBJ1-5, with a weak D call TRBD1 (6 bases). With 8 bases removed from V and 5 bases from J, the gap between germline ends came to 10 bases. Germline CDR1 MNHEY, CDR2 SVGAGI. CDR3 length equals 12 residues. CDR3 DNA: TGTGCCAGCGGGTACAGGGATCAGCCCCAGCATTTT. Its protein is CASGYRDQPQHF.

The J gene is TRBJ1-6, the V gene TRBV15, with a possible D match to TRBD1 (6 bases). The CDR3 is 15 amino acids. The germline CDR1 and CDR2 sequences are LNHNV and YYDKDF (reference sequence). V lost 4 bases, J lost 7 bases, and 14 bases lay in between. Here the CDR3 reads CATSIPDSINSPLHF. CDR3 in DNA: TGTGCCACCAGCATCCCGGACAGTATCAATTCACCCCTCCACTTT.

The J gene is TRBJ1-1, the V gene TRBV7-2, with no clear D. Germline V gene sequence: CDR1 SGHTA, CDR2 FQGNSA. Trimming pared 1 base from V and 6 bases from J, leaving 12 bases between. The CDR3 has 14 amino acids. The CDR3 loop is CASSLGGWQAEAFF. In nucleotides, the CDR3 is TGTGCCAGCAGCTTAGGAGGCTGGCAAGCTGAAGCTTTCTTT.

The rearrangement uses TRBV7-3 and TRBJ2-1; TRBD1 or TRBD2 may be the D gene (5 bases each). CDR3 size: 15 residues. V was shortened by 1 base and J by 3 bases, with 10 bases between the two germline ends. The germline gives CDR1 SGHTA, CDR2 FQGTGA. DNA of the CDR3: TGTGCCAGCAGCTTAAACCCGGGGCTCTACAATGAGCAGTTCTTC. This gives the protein CASSLNPGLYNEQFF. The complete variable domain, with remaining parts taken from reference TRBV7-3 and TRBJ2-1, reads GAGVSQTPSNKVTEKGKYVELRCDPISGHTALYWYRQSLGQGPEFLIYFQGTGAADDSGLPNDRFFAVRPEGSVSTLKIQRTERGDSAVYLCASSLNPGLYNEQFFGPGTRLTVL.

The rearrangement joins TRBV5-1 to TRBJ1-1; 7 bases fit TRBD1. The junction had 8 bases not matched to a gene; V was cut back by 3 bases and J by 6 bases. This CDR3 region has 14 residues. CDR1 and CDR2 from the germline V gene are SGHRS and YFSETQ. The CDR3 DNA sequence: TGCGCCAGCAGCTGGACACAGGGGATCGCTGAAGCTTTCTTT. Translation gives CASSWTQGIAEAFF.

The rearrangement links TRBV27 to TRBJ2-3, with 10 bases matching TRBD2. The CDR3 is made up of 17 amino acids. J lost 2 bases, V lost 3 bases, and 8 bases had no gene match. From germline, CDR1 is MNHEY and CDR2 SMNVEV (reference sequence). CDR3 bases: TGTGCCAGCAGTTTTGGTGCTAGCGGGAGATACACAGATACGCAGTATTTT. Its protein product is CASSFGASGRYTDTQYF.

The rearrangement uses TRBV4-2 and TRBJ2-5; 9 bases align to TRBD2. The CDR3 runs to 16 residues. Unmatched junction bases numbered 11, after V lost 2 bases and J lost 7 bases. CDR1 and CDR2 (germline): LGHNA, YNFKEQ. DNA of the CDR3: TGTGCCAGCAGCCAACCGGCGGCTAGCGGGATGGTGACCCAGTACTTC. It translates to CASSQPAASGMVTQYF.

CDR3 nucleotide sequence: TGTGCCAGCAGCCGGACTAGCGGGACCTACAATGAGCAGTTCTTC. It specifies CASSRTSGTYNEQFF. This chain joins TRBV11-2 and TRBJ2-1, with 12 nucleotides matching TRBD2. CDR1 is SGHAT and CDR2 is FQNNGV in the germline V gene. This CDR3 is 15 amino acids long. The J segment lost 2 bases and the V segment lost 5 bases, leaving 1 base of the junction unmatched. Using reference TRBV11-2 and TRBJ2-1 for the parts outside the CDR3, the full variable domain is EAGVAQSPRYKIIEKRQSVAFWCNPISGHATLYWYQQILGQGPKLLIQFQNNGVVDDSQLPKDRFSAERLKGVDSTLKIQPAKLEDSAVYLCASSRTSGTYNEQFFGPGTRLTVL.

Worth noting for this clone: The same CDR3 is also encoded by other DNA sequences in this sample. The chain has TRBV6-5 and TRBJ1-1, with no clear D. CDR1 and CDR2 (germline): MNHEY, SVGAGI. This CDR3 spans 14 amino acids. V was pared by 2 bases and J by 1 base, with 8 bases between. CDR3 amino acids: CASSYRLGNTEAFF. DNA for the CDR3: TGTGCCAGCAGTTACCGTCTGGGGAACACTGAAGCTTTCTTT.

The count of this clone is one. The CDR3 sequence is CASSPTQHRGSGQPQHF. CDR3 DNA sequence: TGTGCCAGCAGCCCAACCCAACACAGGGGAAGCGGGCAGCCCCAGCATTTT. The genes are TRBV28 and TRBJ1-5; 7 nucleotides match TRBD1. The CDR3 contains 17 residues. CDR1 is MDHEN and CDR2 is SYDVKM in the germline V gene. The V and J ends lost 6 bases and 7 bases, in that order; junction bases with no gene match: 18.

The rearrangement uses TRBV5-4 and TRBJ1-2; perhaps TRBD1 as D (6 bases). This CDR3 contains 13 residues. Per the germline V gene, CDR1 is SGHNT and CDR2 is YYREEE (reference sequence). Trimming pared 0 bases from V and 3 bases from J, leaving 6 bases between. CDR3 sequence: CASSLDRDYGYTF. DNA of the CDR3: TGTGCCAGCAGCTTGGACAGGGACTATGGCTACACCTTC.